The 12 T cell receptor beta chains given below trace back to one sample, sequenced in a study of blood T cell repertoires in COVID-19. Profiled with immunoSEQ multiplex PCR; TCRdb holds only in-frame clones, not every one. The sample contains 60,000 to 75,000 clones, 80% to 90% of which appear only once. The source material was peripheral blood. These receptors came from a man aged 50 to 59 with active COVID-19.

The chain combines TRBV7-6 with TRBJ2-2; the D gene is possibly TRBD1 (5 bases). Trimming stripped 5 bases from V and 5 bases from J, with 15 bases between. The CDR3 sequence is 15 residues long. From germline, CDR1 is SGHVS and CDR2 FNYEAQ. DNA for the CDR3: TGTGCCAGCAGCACCGACAGCTTTGGGACCGGGGAGCTGTTTTTT. This sequence encodes CASSTDSFGTGELFF.

This chain links TRBV5-4 with TRBJ1-4, with a tentative D call TRBD1 (6 bases). Germline loops: CDR1 SGHNT, CDR2 YYREEE (reference sequence). Trimming shortened V by 0 bases and J by 7 bases, and 13 bases separated the two germline ends. The CDR3 extends over 15 amino acids. The CDR3 DNA follows: TGTGCCAGCAGCTTGGGAACAGGGTCACCTGAAAAACTGTTTTTT. Encoded protein: CASSLGTGSPEKLFF.

The rearrangement links TRBV13 to TRBJ2-1, with 8 bases that match TRBD2. V trimming: 2 bases; J trimming: 6 bases; junction bases outside the gene matches: 9. Germline CDR1 PRHDT, CDR2 FYEKMQ (reference sequence). The CDR3 consists of 16 residues. The DNA for the CDR3 is TGTGCCAGCAGCTTATATTCGGGAGGGAAGGCCAATGAGCAGTTCTTC. Its protein product is CASSLYSGGKANEQFF.

This clone has a count of ten or more. The chain links TRBV11-2 to TRBJ2-3; 9 bases map to TRBD2. Germline trimming cut 0 bases from V and 3 bases from J; bases unmatched to any gene: 7. The germline V gene encodes CDR1 SGHAT and CDR2 FQNNGV. The CDR3 spans 17 residues. Written as DNA, the CDR3 is TGTGCCAGCAGCTTAGATTGGAGTAGCGGGGGAACAGATACGCAGTATTTT. It is translated as CASSLDWSSGGTDTQYF.

The chain employs TRBV6-2 or TRBV6-3 and TRBJ2-3, with 13 positions matching TRBD2. The CDR3 has 17 amino acids. The V segment lost 0 bases and the J segment 3 bases; nucleotides outside the gene matches: 3. The germline gives CDR1 MNHEY, CDR2 SVGEGT. The CDR3 region is CASSYSRTSGRTDTQYF. The CDR3 DNA reads TGTGCCAGCAGTTACTCGAGGACTAGCGGGAGAACAGATACGCAGTATTTT.

The CDR3: CASSQMKTGQGEKLFF. The CDR3 DNA sequence: TGTGCCAGCAGCCAGATGAAGACAGGGCAGGGCGAAAAACTGTTTTTT. The V call is TRBV11-2, the J call TRBJ1-4; 7 bases align to TRBD1. V was pared by 5 bases and J by 8 bases, with 14 bases of the junction left unmatched. The CDR3 runs to 16 residues. CDR1 and CDR2 from the germline V gene are SGHAT and FQNNGV.

The chain combines TRBV27 with TRBJ1-2; no definite D call. CDR3 length: 14 amino acids. Germline-derived CDR1 and CDR2 are MNHEY and SMNVEV (reference sequence). The V end lost 3 bases, the J end lost 8 bases, and 16 bases lay between the germline ends. The CDR3 is CASSFRGAAEGYTF. The CDR3 DNA is TGTGCCAGCAGTTTTCGGGGTGCGGCTGAGGGCTACACCTTC.

V is TRBV7-9 and J is TRBJ1-2; perhaps TRBD1 as D (6 bases). CDR1 SEHNR and CDR2 FQNEAQ come from the germline V gene (reference sequence). The V and J ends lost 3 bases and 8 bases respectively, with 19 bases between them. CDR3 length: 15 residues. DNA for the CDR3: TGTGCCAGCAGCTTCAGACAGGCTATGATGTACGGCTACACCTTC. This translates into CASSFRQAMMYGYTF.

This chain connects TRBV5-6 to TRBJ2-7, with D perhaps TRBD2 (6 bases). Germline CDR1 SGHDT, CDR2 YYEEEE. Trimming pared 4 bases from V and 8 bases from J, leaving 16 bases between. The CDR3 totals 13 residues. The CDR3 loop reads CASSPAHGRQQYF. The CDR3 region has the DNA TGTGCCAGCAGCCCGGCCCATGGGAGGCAGCAGTACTTC.

The chain uses TRBV18 and TRBJ2-3; tentative D call: TRBD2 (6 bases). The CDR3 is 18 amino acids. Germline CDR1 and CDR2: KGHSH and LQKENI. Trimming took 3 bases from V and 4 from J, leaving 23 bases between them. CDR3 protein: CASSPGDGSGLGADTQYF. DNA for the CDR3: TGTGCCAGCTCACCGGGAGACGGGAGTGGACTGGGAGCAGATACGCAGTATTTT.

This chain joins TRBV7-3 and TRBJ2-1, with D possibly TRBD1 on 5 matching bases. The V and J ends lost 5 bases and 0 bases respectively, with 11 bases between them. This CDR3 region has 15 residues. Germline loops: CDR1 SGHTA, CDR2 FQGTGA. DNA of the CDR3: TGTGCCAGCAGCCTTGACAGAAGCTCCTACAATGAGCAGTTCTTC. As protein: CASSLDRSSYNEQFF.

The chain is built from TRBV4-1 and TRBJ1-3; 8 nucleotides line up with TRBD1. Germline V gene sequence: CDR1 MGHRA, CDR2 YSYEKL. V gave up 3 bases and J gave up 0 bases; unmatched junction bases: 16. This CDR3 has 20 amino acids. CDR3 amino acids: CASSQGSGRGPTFSGNTIYF. CDR3 coding DNA: TGCGCCAGCAGCCAGGGGAGTGGCAGGGGGCCCACTTTCTCTGGAAACACCATATATTTT.